Sequencing of this T cell receptor beta chain was carried out in a study of T cells in Graves' hyperthyroidism and ophthalmopathy. Template material for amplifying TCR beta CDR3 regions consisted of RNA transcripts. With the HTBI primer set, the TCR CDR3 went through a first round of RT-PCR. TCRdb passed the multiplex PCR reads through MiXCR, listing each CDR3 protein once. The sample includes about 360,000 distinct CDR3 sequences, about 12% of them seen just once. The study, taken as a whole, reports: Onset of ophthalmopathy came a median 6.5 months after the model predicted it.

On this clonotype: Its antigen is as yet unknown.

With 2 bases removed from V and 2 bases from J, the gap between germline ends came to 19 bases. The CDR3 loop spans 17 amino acids. Germline V CDR1 and CDR2: MNHNY, SVGAGI (reference sequence). If no ophthalmopathy progression occurred within 18 months, Graves' hyperthyroidism was stable. Diagnoses rested on clinical symptoms, serum thyroxine and TRAb, thyroid ultrasound and orbital computed tomography. The sample was blood. The V call is TRBV6-6, the J call TRBJ2-7; D gene ambiguous. The source of this sequence is a woman between 18 and 29 years old with Graves' hyperthyroidism. The CDR3 spells CASSYAAVFGPTYEQYF. The CDR3 DNA reads TGTGCCAGCAGTTACGCAGCCGTTTTCGGACCAACCTACGAGCAGTACTTC.